What follows are 15 T cell receptor beta chains derived from one specimen sequenced in a study of somatic mutations in cytotoxic T cells in rheumatoid arthritis. The protocol was immunoSEQ multiplex PCR, while the TCRdb copy is restricted to in-frame clones and leaves out a portion. This table has 17,000 or so clones, approximately 82% appearing once. The sequencing input was CD8+ T cells sorted from blood. Receptors were obtained from an adult with rheumatoid arthritis.

The chain employs TRBV7-9 and TRBJ1-3, with D possibly matching TRBD1 (6 bases). CDR3 length: 15 amino acids. Per germline, CDR1 SEHNR and CDR2 FQNEAQ (reference sequence). V lost 3 bases and J 0 bases, leaving 9 bases between the germline ends. The CDR3, as DNA: TGTGCCAGCAGCTTGGACAGTACCTCTGGAAACACCATATATTTT. This sequence encodes CASSLDSTSGNTIYF.

This chain links TRBV9 with TRBJ2-3; D is perhaps TRBD2 (8 bases). The CDR3 covers 12 residues. Between the trimmed V and J ends, which lost 9 bases and 8 bases, there was a span of 16 bases. Germline assignment: CDR1 SGDLS and CDR2 YYNGEE. The CDR3 loop reads CAIWDSGGTQYF. The CDR3 nucleotides are TGTGCCATTTGGGACAGCGGGGGTACGCAGTATTTT.

The gene calls are TRBV7-9 and TRBJ2-1, with D possibly matching TRBD2 (5 bases). The length of the CDR3 is 12 residues. Per germline, CDR1 SEHNR and CDR2 FQNEAQ (reference sequence). V lost 5 bases, J lost 6 bases, and 8 bases lay in between. The CDR3 sequence is CASSRGSNEQFF. In DNA form, the CDR3 reads TGTGCCAGCAGCAGAGGGTCCAATGAGCAGTTCTTC.

The chain employs TRBV27 and TRBJ2-1; D might be TRBD2 (6 bases). Germline CDR1 reads MNHEY; CDR2 reads SMNVEV (reference sequence). Between the trimmed V and J ends, which lost 6 bases and 8 bases, there was a span of 11 bases. This CDR3 is built from 12 residues. CDR3 nucleotides: TGTGCCAGCAGAAGAGCGGGCGATGAGCAGTTCTTC. It codes for CASRRAGDEQFF.

This clone was seen just once. This same CDR3 is encoded by further DNA sequences in the sample. The chain joins TRBV27 to TRBJ2-1; the D gene is possibly TRBD2 (5 bases). Trimming removed 4 bases from V and 6 bases from J, with 10 bases in between. Germline V gives CDR1 MNHEY, CDR2 SMNVEV (reference sequence). The CDR3 covers 13 residues. CDR3 nucleotides: TGTGCCAGCAGTTGGGCCAGCGGCAATGAGCAGTTCTTC. Its protein is CASSWASGNEQFF.

The rearrangement links TRBV7-9 to TRBJ1-3; D unclear. Trimming pared 5 bases from V and 2 bases from J, leaving 13 bases between. The CDR3 has 15 amino acids. Germline V CDR1 and CDR2: SEHNR, FQNEAQ (reference sequence). This CDR3 reads CASSQRVHTGNTIYF. CDR3 coding DNA: TGTGCCAGCAGCCAGCGAGTTCATACTGGAAACACCATATATTTT.

The V call is TRBV5-4, the J call TRBJ2-1, with TRBD2 identical over 16 bases. With V trimmed by 1 base and J by 6 bases, 7 bases remained unmatched. CDR1 is SGHNT and CDR2 is YYREEE in the germline V gene (reference sequence). The CDR3 length is 18 residues. The CDR3 nucleotides are TGTGCCAGCAGCTTGCCCGGGACTAGCGGGGGGGCCCCCAATGAGCAGTTCTTC. Translating gives CASSLPGTSGGAPNEQFF.

The table lists this clone with a few counts. The rearrangement links TRBV5-5 to TRBJ1-1, with D maybe TRBD1 (6 bases). Between the trimmed V and J ends, which lost 4 bases and 4 bases, there was a span of 11 bases. The CDR3 covers 13 residues. Germline-derived CDR1 and CDR2 are SGHKS and YYEKEE (reference sequence). CDR3 region: CASSPWGATEAFF. The CDR3 coding sequence is TGTGCCAGCAGCCCATGGGGGGCCACTGAAGCTTTCTTT.

This clone was counted a single time. The chain has TRBV6-5 and TRBJ2-1; possibly TRBD1 or TRBD2 for D (5 bases each). The germline V gene encodes CDR1 MNHEY and CDR2 SVGAGI. The ends were cut back, 2 bases at V and 10 bases at J, with 12 bases in the middle. The CDR3 runs to 13 residues. CDR3 protein: CASSYGPGREQFF. CDR3 nucleotides: TGTGCCAGCAGTTACGGCCCGGGGCGCGAGCAGTTCTTC.

This clone was recorded only once. The rearrangement joins TRBV10-3 to TRBJ1-2; D is possibly TRBD1 (6 bases). Between the trimmed V and J ends, which lost 5 bases and 7 bases, there was a span of 20 bases. Germline CDR1 reads ENHRY; CDR2 reads SYGVKD. The CDR3 totals 15 residues. In nucleotides, the CDR3 is TGTGCCATCAGTTCCACTCGAGAGGGGGGTAGTGGCTACACCTTC. This gives the protein CAISSTREGGSGYTF.

This clone was counted a single time. This specimen includes other DNA sequences encoding the same CDR3. The chain has TRBV9 and TRBJ2-5; D possibly corresponds to TRBD1 (5 bases). Germline V gene sequence: CDR1 SGDLS, CDR2 YYNGEE. The CDR3 has 15 residues. Trimming stripped 0 bases from V and 1 base from J, with 10 bases between. CDR3 in amino acids: CASSVGRGFQETQYF. DNA for the CDR3: TGTGCCAGCAGCGTAGGAAGGGGCTTCCAAGAGACCCAGTACTTC. Filled out from reference TRBV9 and TRBJ2-5, the complete variable domain reads DSGVTQTPKHLITATGQRVTLRCSPRSGDLSVYWYQQSLDQGLQFLIQYYNGEERAKGNILERFSAQQFPDLHSELNLSSLELGDSALYFCASSVGRGFQETQYFGPGTRLLVL.

V is TRBV30 and J is TRBJ2-5; possible D gene TRBD2, 5 bases. Gene TRBJ2-7 matches the end of the DNA better, so the J call may be wrong. The CDR3 consists of 14 residues. The V gene's germline CDR1 is GTSNPN and CDR2 SVGIG (reference sequence). In nucleotides, the CDR3 is TGTGCCTGGAGTTGGGAGTCCGGCTCCTACGAGCAGTACTTC. Protein product: CAWSWESGSYEQYF.

This clone was observed a single time. The V and J genes are TRBV10-3 and TRBJ2-2; D perhaps matches TRBD2 (6 bases). The CDR3 sequence is 16 residues long. V shed 4 bases and J shed 1 base, with 13 bases lying between them. The germline CDR1 and CDR2 sequences are ENHRY and SYGVKD. CDR3 DNA sequence: TGTGCCATCAGTGCACCGGGGACTCTGAACACCGGGGAGCTGTTTTTT. Translated, it gives CAISAPGTLNTGELFF.

The DNA for the CDR3 is TGTGCCAGCAGTGAAGCGCTTCGGGGAGATGAGCAGTTCTTC. Translating it yields CASSEALRGDEQFF. V usage is TRBV2 and J usage is TRBJ2-1; a weak D match, TRBD2 (5 bases). V lost 0 bases to trimming and J lost 8 bases, with 11 bases between them. The CDR3 is 14 residues long. Germline CDR1 reads SNHLY; CDR2 reads FYNNEI.

The gene calls are TRBV7-8 and TRBJ1-2; 8 nucleotides match TRBD1. This CDR3 contains 15 residues. V was clipped by 1 base and J by 2 bases; unmatched bases: 3. Germline assignment: CDR1 SGHVS and CDR2 FQNEAQ. DNA for the CDR3: TGTGCCAGCAGCTTAGGGACAGGGATCAACTATGGCTACACCTTC. Encoded protein: CASSLGTGINYGYTF.